This record concerns one T cell receptor (beta chain) sequence. This clone has just one count. Its antigen specificity is not known. Base-call qualities are not available, and no considerably larger clone is one nucleotide away. Patients with autoimmune disease history or receiving systemic immunosuppression were excluded from the trial. Peripheral blood for TCR sequencing was collected from all dose cohorts at baseline, on cycle 4 day 1, and on cycle 7 day 1. Samples were obtained from an open-label, multicenter, first-in-human phase I dose-escalation trial of ivuxolimab. Adults with locally advanced or metastatic melanoma, renal cell, hepatocellular, or head and neck squamous cell carcinoma were enrolled in the trial. CD4+ and CD8+ T cells were sorted separately from peripheral blood before TCR sequencing. This record belongs to a study of OX40 agonist ivuxolimab in advanced cancers. About the full investigation: Ivuxolimab was a fully human IgG2 agonistic monoclonal antibody targeting the costimulatory receptor OX40 (CD134). Three dose-escalation patients achieved partial responses, one with hepatocellular carcinoma and two with cutaneous melanoma. In the dose-escalation cohort, around four fifths of patients were male, and the mean age was approximately 60 years, with a range of roughly 23 to 85. Of the approximately 50 dose-escalation patients, hepatocellular carcinoma was present in 19, melanoma in approximately 15, renal cell carcinoma in 9 and head and neck cancer in 9. Intravenous ivuxolimab was administered to patients every 2 weeks at six dose levels: 0.01, 0.1, 0.3, 1.5, 3 and 10 mg/kg. The purpose of peripheral TCRbeta sequencing was to test whether ivuxolimab changed TCR sequence diversity and led to clonal T-cell expansion. Patients were allowed to have had prior anti-PD-1, anti-PD-L1 or anti-CTLA-4 therapy, and about 40% of the dose-escalation patients had been treated with checkpoint inhibitors. The paper reports the monotherapy dose-escalation portion (N of about 54 patients) of the phase I ivuxolimab trial.

Here is what the overall study found, with its caveats: Which antigens the clonally expanded peripheral T cells were specific for was not determined. In partial responders in the 0.1-3.0 mg/kg groups, normalized peripheral clonal expansion was found to be among the lowest, especially among CD8+ T cells. At doses of 0.1 to 3.0 mg/kg, clonal expansion of both CD4+ and CD8+ blood T cells was observed from baseline to week 6. Low levels of normalized T-cell clonal expansion were also seen in some nonresponding patients. After ivuxolimab, CD8+ T cells had more expanded clones than CD4+ T cells on average.

To sequence the TCRbeta CDR3 region, genomic DNA was isolated from the sorted cells. The immunoSEQ Assay was used to sequence the TCRbeta CDR3 regions. The source is immuneACCESS, and TCRdb retained only in-frame sequences with V and J called. Part of the clones is not carried over; for the studies checked, unresolved V genes explain less than half of this, and the remainder is unexplained. The sample includes around 83,000 clones, with roughly 83% observed a single time. Around 7.8% of the sample belongs to the ten largest clones. The sequence came from an adult with an advanced solid tumor such as melanoma, head and neck, liver or kidney cancer. The sequencing used CD4+ or CD8+ T cells sorted from blood, collected in a trial of the OX40 agonist ivuxolimab.

For the CDR3, the sequence is CASSLALGRGGNYGYTF. In nucleotide form, the sequence is TGTGCCAGCAGTTTGGCCTTAGGGCGGGGAGGTAACTATGGCTACACCTTC. Recombination linked TRBV27 to TRBJ1-2; the D gene lacks a confident call. The germline V gene (reference sequence) provides CDR1 MNHEY and CDR2 SMNVEV. Spanning cysteine to phenylalanine, the CDR3 consists of 17 amino acids. Of the read, only the CDR3 DNA is kept; its 51 bases are in frame from base 1. Between the V and J ends, shortened by 3 bases and 1 base respectively, the junction contains 18 bases.